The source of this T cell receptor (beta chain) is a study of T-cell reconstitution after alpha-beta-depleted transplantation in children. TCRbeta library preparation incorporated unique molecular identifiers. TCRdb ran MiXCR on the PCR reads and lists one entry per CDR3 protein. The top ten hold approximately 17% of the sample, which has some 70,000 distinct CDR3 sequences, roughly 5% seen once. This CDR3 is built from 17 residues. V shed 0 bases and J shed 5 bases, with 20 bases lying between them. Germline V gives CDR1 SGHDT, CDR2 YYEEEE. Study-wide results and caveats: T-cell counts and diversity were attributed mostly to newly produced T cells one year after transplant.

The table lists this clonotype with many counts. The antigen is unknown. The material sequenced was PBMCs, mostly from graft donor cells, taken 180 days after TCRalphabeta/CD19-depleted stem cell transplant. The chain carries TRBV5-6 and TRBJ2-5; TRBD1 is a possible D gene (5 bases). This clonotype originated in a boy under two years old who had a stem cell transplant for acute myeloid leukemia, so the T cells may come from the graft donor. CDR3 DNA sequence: TGTGCCAGCAGCTTGGTGGATCTTCAGGGAAGGCGCGAGACCCAGTACTTC. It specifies CASSLVDLQGRRETQYF. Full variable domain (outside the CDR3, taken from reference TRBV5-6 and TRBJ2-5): DAGVTQSPTHLIKTRGQQVTLRCSPKSGHDTVSWYQQALGQGPQFIFQYYEEEERQRGNFPDRFSGHQFPNYSSELNVNALLLGDSALYLCASSLVDLQGRRETQYFGPGTRLLVL.